The 22 T cell receptor beta chains below were found in one sample sequenced in a study of blood T cells in healthy people across ages. The authors ran a second PCR of about 6 to 11 cycles using a sample-barcoded 5' primer and a J-beta primer mix. MiXCR, applied by TCRdb to the 5' RACE reads, yields one record per CDR3 protein. The sample carries approximately 1,000,000 distinct CDR3 sequences, 40% to 45% recorded once. What was sequenced was blood. Source of these receptors: a woman in her sixties or seventies in good health.

The V call is TRBV5-6, the J call TRBJ2-5; D remains unclear. The CDR3 runs to 14 residues. V lost 2 bases to trimming and J lost 2 bases, with 10 bases between them. Germline loops: CDR1 SGHDT, CDR2 YYEEEE. CDR3 residues: CASSFSRIQETQYF. The CDR3 DNA reads TGTGCCAGCAGCTTCAGCAGAATACAAGAGACCCAGTACTTC.

Remarks on this clonotype: A junction boundary mismatches the germline segment, possibly from a read error. The V call is TRBV27, the J call TRBJ2-5, with TRBD1 identical over 10 bases. Gene TRBJ2-7 matches the end of the DNA better, so the J call may be wrong. Germline V lookup: CDR1 MNHEY, CDR2 SMNVEV (reference sequence). The CDR3 sequence is 15 residues long. This chain's CDR3 is CACSHGTGVRNEQYF. CDR3 in DNA: TGTGCCTGCAGTCACGGGACAGGGGTTCGCAACGAGCAGTACTTC.

This clonotype was recorded many times. CDR3 nucleotide sequence: TGCAGTGCTAGCGGGCAGTACGAGCAGTACTTC. Residues: CSASGQYEQYF. The chain is built from TRBV20-1 and TRBJ2-7; D is undetermined. V was pared by 3 bases and J by 4 bases, with 7 bases between. Per germline, CDR1 DFQATT and CDR2 SNEGSKA (reference sequence). The CDR3 consists of 11 residues.

The chain links TRBV18 to TRBJ2-3; TRBD2 aligns across 8 bases. V lost 1 base, J lost 5 bases, and 2 bases stayed unmatched. The V gene's germline CDR1 is KGHSH and CDR2 LQKENI. The length of the CDR3 is 14 residues. The CDR3 DNA reads TGTGCCAGCTCACCACGACTAGCGATAGATACGCAGTATTTT. Encoded protein: CASSPRLAIDTQYF. Variable domain in full (rest from reference TRBV18 and TRBJ2-3): NAGVMQNPRHLVRRRGQEARLRCSPMKGHSHVYWYRQLPEEGLKFMVYLQKENIIDESGMPKERFSAEFPKEGPSILRIQQVVRGDSAAYFCASSPRLAIDTQYFGPGTRLTVL.

This chain uses TRBV2 with TRBJ2-3; TRBD2 matches 10 bases. Germline assignment: CDR1 SNHLY and CDR2 FYNNEI. The CDR3 consists of 16 residues. J was trimmed by 3 bases and V by 2 bases; bases with no gene match: 5. CDR3 DNA sequence: TGTGCCAGCAGTGAAACGGGACTAGCGATGACAGATACGCAGTATTTT. Translated: CASSETGLAMTDTQYF.

This clonotype has just a few counts. The J gene is TRBJ2-1, the V gene TRBV7-9; 8 bases agree with TRBD2. The CDR3 is 15 residues long. Germline loops: CDR1 SEHNR, CDR2 FQNEAQ (reference sequence). J was trimmed by 4 bases and V by 1 base; bases with no gene match: 3. The CDR3 is CASSLDGRAYNEQFF. The CDR3 bases are TGTGCCAGCAGCTTAGACGGGAGGGCTTACAATGAGCAGTTCTTC.

This clonotype was found a few times. The chain couples TRBV14 to TRBJ2-1; 15 bases align to TRBD2. With 5 bases clipped from V and 7 bases from J, the junction kept 3 bases outside the gene matches. The CDR3 length is 15 residues. Germline V gene lookup returns CDR1 SGHDN and CDR2 FVKESK. CDR3 nucleotides: TGTGCCAGCAGCTTCGGGACTAGCGGGAGGAATGAGCAGTTCTTC. Amino acids: CASSFGTSGRNEQFF.

This chain links TRBV27 with TRBJ2-1; 13 positions match TRBD2. Germline V gene lookup returns CDR1 MNHEY and CDR2 SMNVEV (reference sequence). The CDR3 runs 16 residues. Trimming cost V 5 bases and J 6 bases; bases outside gene matches: 7. The CDR3 DNA reads TGTGCCAGCAGTATGGGACTAGCGGGAAAGGGCAATGAGCAGTTCTTC. This encodes CASSMGLAGKGNEQFF.

This clonotype was picked up a small number of times. V and J are TRBV5-5 and TRBJ2-3, with D unresolved. Germline V gene sequence: CDR1 SGHKS, CDR2 YYEKEE (reference sequence). The CDR3 runs 14 residues. Trimming shortened V by 1 base and J by 0 bases, and 6 bases separated the two germline ends. This chain's CDR3 is CASSLTVSTDTQYF. The CDR3 DNA reads as TGTGCCAGCAGCTTGACAGTTAGCACAGATACGCAGTATTTT.

A few counts support this clonotype. This chain connects TRBV4-2 to TRBJ2-7, with TRBD1 matching over 7 bases. CDR3 length equals 16 residues. Trimming removed 0 bases from V and 1 base from J; junction bases left unmatched: 6. Germline CDR1 LGHNA, CDR2 YNFKEQ. The CDR3, as DNA: TGTGCCAGCAGCCAAGACCCGACAGGGCTGTCCTACGAGCAGTACTTC. Protein: CASSQDPTGLSYEQYF.

Only a few counts were recorded for this clonotype. This chain connects TRBV29-1 to TRBJ1-2; D remains ambiguous. Germline CDR1 SQVTM, CDR2 ANQGSEA. Trimming cost V 3 bases and J 1 base, with 9 bases left between them. The CDR3 loop spans 13 amino acids. CDR3 DNA: TGCAGCGTTGATCCGGACGTTAACTATGGCTACACCTTC. It is translated as CSVDPDVNYGYTF.

V gene TRBV6-2 or TRBV6-3 combines with J gene TRBJ2-2; TRBD2 agrees at 9 bases. Germline-derived CDR1 and CDR2 are MNHEY and SVGEGT. Trimming at V came to 2 bases and at J to 0 bases, leaving 7 bases not matched to a gene. CDR3 length: 18 amino acids. This chain's CDR3 is CASSYTDRGRANTGELFF. CDR3 DNA sequence: TGTGCCAGCAGTTACACAGATCGCGGGAGGGCGAACACCGGGGAGCTGTTTTTT.

The chain carries TRBV4-1 and TRBJ2-4, with D perhaps matching TRBD1 (5 bases). The CDR3 runs 16 residues. V lost 4 bases and J lost 0, with 13 bases in between. Germline V gives CDR1 MGHRA, CDR2 YSYEKL. This CDR3 is CASSPRWGLAKNIQYF. CDR3 DNA: TGCGCCAGCAGCCCCCGTTGGGGCCTAGCCAAAAACATTCAGTACTTC.

This sequence joins TRBV10-2 and TRBJ2-7; D call uncertain. Germline V CDR1 and CDR2: WSHSY, SAAADI. Trimming removed 6 bases from V and 5 bases from J, with 11 bases in between. The CDR3 runs 12 residues. DNA of the CDR3: TGCGCCAGCAGCCGTCTCCCGGACGAGCAGTACTTC. This gives the protein CASSRLPDEQYF.

This clonotype was observed a few times. The chain combines TRBV7-9 with TRBJ2-1; TRBD2 matches 7 bases. V shed 5 bases and J 4 bases; nucleotides not matched to a gene: 17. The CDR3 spans 18 residues. The germline V gene has CDR1 SEHNR and CDR2 FQNEAQ (reference sequence). This CDR3 reads CASSPVIRGRQPYNEQFF. For the CDR3, the DNA is TGTGCCAGCAGCCCGGTAATTCGCGGGAGACAACCTTACAATGAGCAGTTCTTC.

V is TRBV5-1 and J is TRBJ2-1, with TRBD2 as a possible D gene (6 bases). Trimming stripped 0 bases from V and 6 bases from J, with 16 bases between. The CDR3 runs to 16 residues. From germline, CDR1 is SGHRS and CDR2 YFSETQ. The CDR3 protein is CASSLDATMGGNEQFF. CDR3 DNA sequence: TGCGCCAGCAGCTTGGACGCGACTATGGGGGGCAATGAGCAGTTCTTC.

The V and J genes are TRBV20-1 and TRBJ2-5, with D tentatively TRBD2 (6 bases). The CDR3 runs to 16 residues. Germline CDR1 is DFQATT and CDR2 is SNEGSKA (reference sequence). Trimming took 6 bases from V and 10 from J, leaving 30 bases between them. The CDR3 is CSATRTIGTSGGVQYF. CDR3 nucleotides: TGCAGTGCCACCCGGACTATCGGGACCTCGGGCGGGGTCCAGTACTTC.

The gene calls are TRBV6-2 or TRBV6-3 and TRBJ2-5; the match to TRBD1 covers 7 bases. The CDR3 is made up of 14 amino acids. V dropped 7 bases and J dropped 5; count of bases not matched to a gene: 10. Germline CDR1 is MNHEY and CDR2 is SVGEGT. The CDR3 region is CASTQRRGGETQYF. The DNA of the CDR3 is TGTGCCAGCACCCAACGGCGAGGGGGCGAGACCCAGTACTTC.

This clonotype was observed a handful of times. The chain carries TRBV6-2 or TRBV6-3 and TRBJ2-3; 8 bases line up with TRBD2. Germline CDR1 MNHEY, CDR2 SVGEGT. V dropped 8 bases and J dropped 0; count of bases not matched to a gene: 7. The CDR3 totals 15 residues. Written as DNA, the CDR3 is TGTGCCAGCCAGACACTAGCGGCTAGCACAGATACGCAGTATTTT. Residues: CASQTLAASTDTQYF.

This rearrangement joins TRBV6-2 or TRBV6-3 to TRBJ1-2; 10 bases map to TRBD1. The germline gives CDR1 MNHEY, CDR2 SVGEGT. The CDR3 has 15 residues. The ends lost 5 bases at V and 1 base at J; junction bases unmatched: 4. CDR3 DNA sequence: TGTGCCAGCAGTCCCTGGACAGGGGGTAACTATGGCTACACCTTC. Its translation: CASSPWTGGNYGYTF.

This clonotype was picked up a small number of times. The V call is TRBV12-3 or TRBV12-4, the J call TRBJ2-2, with D unclear. The V end lost 1 base, the J end lost 4 bases, and 4 bases lay between the germline ends. This CDR3 contains 13 residues. The CDR3 spells CASSLDPTGELFF. The CDR3 DNA reads as TGTGCCAGCAGTTTAGACCCCACCGGGGAGCTGTTTTTT.

Ten or more counts support this clonotype. The rearrangement uses TRBV27 and TRBJ1-2, with a weak D call TRBD1 (5 bases). The V gene's germline CDR1 is MNHEY and CDR2 SMNVEV (reference sequence). CDR3 length: 14 residues. Between the trimmed V and J ends, which lost 0 bases and 4 bases, there was a span of 9 bases. This CDR3 is CASSLSTGPYGYTF. The CDR3 DNA sequence: TGTGCCAGCAGTTTATCTACAGGACCCTATGGCTACACCTTC.